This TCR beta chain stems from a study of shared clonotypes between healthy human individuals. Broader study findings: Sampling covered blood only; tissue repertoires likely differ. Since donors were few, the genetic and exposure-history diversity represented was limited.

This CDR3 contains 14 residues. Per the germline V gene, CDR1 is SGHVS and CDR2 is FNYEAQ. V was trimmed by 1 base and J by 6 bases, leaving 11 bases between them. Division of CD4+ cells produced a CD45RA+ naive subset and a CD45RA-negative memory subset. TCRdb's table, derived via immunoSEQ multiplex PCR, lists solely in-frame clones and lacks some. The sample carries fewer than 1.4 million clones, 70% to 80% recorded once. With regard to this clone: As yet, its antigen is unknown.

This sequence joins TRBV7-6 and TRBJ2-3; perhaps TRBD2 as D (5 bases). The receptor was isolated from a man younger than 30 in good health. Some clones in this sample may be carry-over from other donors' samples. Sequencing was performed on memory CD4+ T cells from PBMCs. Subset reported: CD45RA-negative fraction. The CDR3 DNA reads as TGTGCCAGCAGCTTAGGGGGAGATGGGGATACGCAGTATTTT. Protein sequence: CASSLGGDGDTQYF.